This TCR beta chain originates from a study of blood T cell repertoires in COVID-19. This CDR3 is built from 12 residues. V lost 3 bases and J lost 7, with 9 bases in between. The V gene's germline CDR1 is SGHNT and CDR2 YENEEA. This table comes from immunoSEQ multiplex PCR, and its TCRdb copy is limited to in-frame clones, with some not included. The repertoire holds 400,000 to 450,000 clones, 90% seen once, with 0.6% in the top ten. The chain joins TRBV11-3 to TRBJ1-1, with a possible D match to TRBD1 (5 bases). The sequenced sample consisted of PBMCs or T cells enriched from blood (not recorded which). The sequence was collected from a man younger than 35 who had recovered from COVID-19. CDR3 DNA sequence: TGTGCCAGCAGCTTCCGACAGTTTGAAGCTTTCTTT. The encoded protein is CASSFRQFEAFF.